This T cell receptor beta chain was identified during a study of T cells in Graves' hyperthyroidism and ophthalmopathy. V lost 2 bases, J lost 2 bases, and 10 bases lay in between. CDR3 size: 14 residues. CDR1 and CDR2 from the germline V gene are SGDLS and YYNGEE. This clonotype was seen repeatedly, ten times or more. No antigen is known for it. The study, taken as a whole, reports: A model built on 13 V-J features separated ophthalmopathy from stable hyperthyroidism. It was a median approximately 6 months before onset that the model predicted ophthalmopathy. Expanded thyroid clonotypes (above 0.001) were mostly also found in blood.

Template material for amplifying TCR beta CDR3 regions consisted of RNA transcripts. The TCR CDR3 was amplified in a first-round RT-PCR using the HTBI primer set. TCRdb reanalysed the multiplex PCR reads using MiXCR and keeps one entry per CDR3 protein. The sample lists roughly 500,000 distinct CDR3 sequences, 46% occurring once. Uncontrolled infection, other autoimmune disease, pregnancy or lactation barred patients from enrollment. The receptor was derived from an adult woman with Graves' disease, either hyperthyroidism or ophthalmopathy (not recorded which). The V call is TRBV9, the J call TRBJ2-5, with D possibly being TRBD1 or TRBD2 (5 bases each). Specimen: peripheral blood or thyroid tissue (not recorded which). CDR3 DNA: TGTGCCAGCAGCGTCCCGGGACGGCAAGAGACCCAGTACTTC. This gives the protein CASSVPGRQETQYF.